This record concerns one T cell receptor beta chain sequence. No antigen is known for it. These data belong to a study of T-cell memory formation after mild COVID-19. Findings and limits, study-wide: Shrinking CD4+ clones were chiefly CM and EM; CD8+ ones were chiefly EMRA.

Trimming left V 3 bases short and J 4 bases short, with 8 bases between. The CDR3 loop spans 13 amino acids. The V gene's germline CDR1 is SGDLS and CDR2 YYNGEE. TCRdb independently ran MiXCR on the 5' RACE reads; one entry per CDR3 protein. The table records about 110,000 distinct CDR3 sequences, 15% to 20% of them present only once. This TCR derives from a man between 18 and 29 years old who had mild COVID-19 (a few samples of this study predate the infection). Cell type and time point are not known. The sequenced sample consisted of PBMCs or a T cell subset sorted from them (not recorded which). The rearrangement joins TRBV9 to TRBJ2-1; tentatively, D is TRBD1 or TRBD2 (5 bases each). CDR3 region: CASSGDAYNEQFF. CDR3 DNA: TGTGCCAGCAGCGGGGACGCATACAATGAGCAGTTCTTC.